The clone carrying this T cell receptor beta chain was counted many times. The antigen is not known. V shed 4 bases, J shed 3 bases, and the junction held 5 bases outside the gene matches. Germline V lookup: CDR1 MNHEY, CDR2 SMNVEV (reference sequence). This CDR3 has 14 residues. The record originates from a study of regulatory T cells in long-lasting Graves disease. Whole-study results and caveats: Preferential use of TRBV28, TRBJ1-2 and TRBJ2-5 was seen in persistent disease.

Investigators prepared the TCR beta libraries by applying iRepertoire HTBI primers and Arm-PCR of CDR3 regions. TCRdb called the multiplex PCR reads again in MiXCR, with one record for every CDR3 protein. Of roughly 500,000 distinct CDR3 sequences detected, approximately 13% appear once; the ten largest clones hold 8.5% to 10%. Time point specified: newly diagnosed GD, antithyroid drugs for less than 3 months. The TCR library was made from RNA that had been extracted from PBMCs in TRIzol. These data also featured in a second study, about T cells in Graves' hyperthyroidism and ophthalmopathy. That report adds: The HTBI primer set was used in a first-round RT-PCR of the TCR CDR3. Model output signaled ophthalmopathy a median roughly 6 months ahead of onset.

The specimen was peripheral blood mononuclear cells (PBMCs), collected at new diagnosis, from a patient treated with antithyroid drugs. The genes are TRBV27 and TRBJ1-2, with 7 bases aligning to TRBD1. This clonotype was obtained from a man aged 30-40 years with Graves disease. In DNA, the CDR3 is TGTGCCAGCAGTTCCGGACAGGCCGACTATGGCTACACCTTC. Residues: CASSSGQADYGYTF.